The T cell receptor (beta chain) described here comes from a study of blood T cells in healthy people across ages (dated by TCRdb to the mid-2010s). In the study overall: Template switching captured roughly one uniquely barcoded TCR beta cDNA molecule per two T cells in model experiments. To avoid experimental bias, donors of different ages were randomly spread across the sequencing lanes. Using deep sequencing normalized with unique cDNA molecular identifiers, the study measured how TCR beta repertoire diversity changes with age. For two donors (one aged 18 to 30 and one aged 80 or older), the study analyzed two additional independent replicas of 1 million unique cDNA reads from the same blood draw. The donors were split into four age groups: young (average around 15 years), middle-aged (roughly 42), aged (62) and long-lived (roughly 88).

The roughly 39 donors, aged roughly 6 to 95 years, were systemically healthy Caucasian individuals from Russia. About 9.6 milliliters of peripheral blood were collected from each donor into EDTA-treated Vacutainer tubes. Ficoll-Paque density-gradient centrifugation was used to isolate PBMCs, with at least 7 million obtained per sample. Trizol reagent was used to extract total RNA from the PBMCs, yielding at least 5 micrograms per sample. The percentages of naive CD45RAhigh/CD27high T cells were determined by flow cytometry on a PBMC aliquot from every donor. Relative to germline, V is 6 bases shorter and J is 9 bases shorter, with 9 bases between their ends. Including the terminal cysteine and phenylalanine, the CDR3 comprises 11 residues. The sequence is cut down to CDR3 DNA, 33 bases in frame from base 1. The CDR1 and CDR2 encoded by the germline V gene (reference sequence) are DFQATT and SNEGSKA.

What the work shows at the level of the full study, not this receptor alone: Observed TCR beta diversity per million T cells fell roughly linearly with age, and a significant reduction was already apparent by age about 43. The percentage of naive T cells measured by flow cytometry correlated strongly with observed TCR beta diversity. The long-lived group showed more naive CD4+ T cells, fewer expanded clones and increased TCR diversity than the aged group, suggesting age selection. Since profiling was done on bulk unsorted PBMCs, naive and antigen-experienced compartments could not be conclusively compared. The CMV infection status of donors was not known, potentially confounding age-related changes in expanded clonotypes. Estimates of total diversity based on one million sequenced T cells were considered lower bounds and underestimates.

Comment on this clonotype: Which antigen it targets is not known. No much larger clone exists at a distance of one base, and base qualities are not known.

Receptor amplification or capture employed 5' RACE. Sequencing instrument: Illumina HiSeq 2500. A second PCR of about 7 to 12 cycles was performed with a sample-barcoded 5' primer and a J-beta primer mix. A unique molecular identifier was introduced onto each TCR beta cDNA molecule by a template-switch 5' adaptor carrying 12 random nucleotides. Each sample yielded at least 2.5 million CDR3-containing paired-end reads. First-strand cDNA synthesis was performed from all RNA using the Mint cDNA synthesis kit, with priming by a TRBC-specific oligonucleotide. All cDNA was treated with uracil-DNA glycosylase and then went through a first 18-cycle PCR with the universal primers M1SS and BC2_uni_R. On the authors' methods: Normalization of each sample was performed by random selection of 1 million high-quality reads, each carrying a distinct molecular identifier. Reads sharing molecular identifiers were discarded rather than binned into consensus sequences. CDR3 identification, clonotype clustering and error correction used MiTCR with a Q25 quality threshold and the strictest error-elimination algorithm. Lower-bound total TCR beta diversity was estimated with a nonparametric unseen species model using Euler transformation. The public reads were reprocessed in TCRdb via fastp at Q25 and MiXCR, keeping in-frame beta chains. For every CDR3 protein sequence, its rows merge into one entry that carries the most common genes and DNA. These V and J calls originate from TCRdb's pipeline instead of the authors' own analysis. The sample data list under 800,000 distinct CDR3 sequences, and more than 20% of these were observed just once. The top ten hold 3.6% of the sample.

This clonotype originated in a man aged 65 to 79 in good health. The receptor chain draws on TRBV20-1 and TRBJ1-6, with the identity of the D gene unclear. The sequenced sample consisted of blood. CDR3 reads: CSAVSSSPLHF. The DNA sequence reads TGCAGTGCGGTCAGTAGTTCACCCCTCCACTTT.